This T cell receptor beta chain was sequenced during a study of blood T cell repertoires in COVID-19. Overall study context: COVID-19 samples from acute and convalescent phases originated in the United States, Italy and Spain. Sources were T cells, B-cell-depleted T cells, or PBMCs; the material itself was cDNA or gDNA.

The authors' processing: Quantification of nucleated cells was approximated via reference gene primer amplification. Assay used: immunoSEQ multiplex PCR; TCRdb lists only in-frame clones, some missing. That table furnishes V, J and clone size, whereas the DNA furnished D and trimming. Of around 64,000 clones listed, 75% to 95% are singletons. The clonotype comes from a human donor in a cohort sampled during active COVID-19. Sequencing was performed on peripheral blood.

The chain's CDR3 is CASSRDRIPGELFF. The CDR3 DNA reads TGTGCCAGTAGCCGGGACAGGATCCCCGGGGAGCTGTTTTTT. The chain recombines TRBV19 with TRBJ2-2, with 8 bases fitting TRBD1. V trimming: 6 bases; J trimming: 6 bases; junction bases outside the gene matches: 6. This CDR3 has 14 amino acids. Germline CDR1 reads LNHDA; CDR2 reads SQIVND (reference sequence).